Listed below are T cell receptor beta chains from one sample, sequenced in a study of siplizumab effects on memory and regulatory T cells. This table comes from immunoSEQ multiplex PCR, and its TCRdb copy is limited to in-frame clones, with some not included. The sample has fewer than 100,000 clones; 90% to 95% are singletons. Sample: non-Treg CD4+ T cells sorted from blood. Receptor source: a human donor in good health. CDR3s include the opening cysteine and the closing phenylalanine or tryptophan. The D gene is left open where the match is weak. Clone size appears in some rows only: once, few, many, or a class for an expanded clone.

>NA|TRBD2|TRBJ2-3|TRBV4-1
CASSQLAGEVHTQYF
TGCGCCAGCAGCCAACTAGCGGGGGAGGTTCATACGCAGTATTTT
>NA|NA|TRBJ1-4|TRBV30
CAWRPGRWTNEKLFF
TGTGCCTGGAGACCAGGGAGGTGGACTAATGAAAAACTGTTTTTT
>NA|NA|TRBJ2-2|TRBV6-6
CASRTHTSGELFF
TGTGCCAGCAGGACTCATACCTCCGGGGAGCTGTTTTTT
>NA|TRBD2|TRBJ2-7|TRBV7-9
CASSFMSGSSYEQYF
TGTGCCAGCAGCTTCATGAGCGGGAGTAGCTACGAGCAGTACTTC
>NA|TRBD1|TRBJ2-7|TRBV13
CASTPLRQGIGEQYF
TGTGCCAGCACGCCTCTGAGACAGGGCATCGGCGAGCAGTACTTC
>NA|NA|TRBJ2-7|TRBV5-1
CASSPDAASYEQYF
TGCGCCAGCAGCCCTGATGCGGCCTCCTACGAGCAGTACTTC
>NA|TRBD1|TRBJ2-7|TRBV6-5
CASRGTGDTPTYF
TGTGCCAGCAGGGGGACAGGGGACACCCCTACGTACTTC
>few|NA|TRBJ1-1|TRBV4-1
CASSRGGRGLDTEAFF
TGCGCCAGCAGCCGAGGAGGGAGGGGTCTTGACACTGAAGCTTTCTTT
>NA|NA|TRBJ1-4|TRBV30
CAWMGQNEKLFF
TGTGCCTGGATGGGGCAGAATGAAAAACTGTTTTTT
>once|NA|TRBJ2-7|TRBV4-1
CASSQGWAGSYEQYF
TGCGCCAGCAGCCAAGGGTGGGCAGGGTCTTACGAGCAGTACTTC
>NA|NA|TRBJ1-3|TRBV4-1
CASSNIRQAGNTIYF
TGCGCCAGCAGCAATATCCGACAGGCCGGGAACACCATATATTTT
>NA|NA|TRBJ2-3|TRBV6-1
CASSEARLVGGTDTQYF
TGTGCCAGCAGTGAAGCGAGACTAGTAGGAGGAACAGATACGCAGTATTTT
>NA|NA|TRBJ2-7|TRBV29-1
CSVEFSAGVSYEQYF
TGCAGCGTTGAATTTTCGGCAGGGGTCTCCTACGAGCAGTACTTC
>NA|TRBD1|TRBJ1-2|TRBV27
CASSTFGTVMGGYTF
TGTGCCAGCAGTACTTTCGGGACAGTCATGGGTGGCTACACCTTC
>NA|NA|TRBJ1-6|TRBV5-8
CASSFGRGPRNSPLHF
TGTGCCAGCAGCTTCGGCCGGGGCCCCCGTAATTCACCCCTCCACTTT
>NA|TRBD2|TRBJ2-1|TRBV7-2
CASSLVGTSGKLEQFF
TGTGCCAGCAGCTTAGTGGGGACTAGCGGGAAACTTGAGCAGTTCTTC
>NA|NA|TRBJ2-2|TRBV7-6
CASSFGGTNTGELFF
TGTGCCAGCAGCTTTGGGGGAACGAACACCGGGGAGCTGTTTTTT
>NA|TRBD1|TRBJ1-1|TRBV6-6
CASSYRDRTEAFF
TGTGCCAGCAGTTACCGGGACAGAACTGAAGCTTTCTTT
>NA|TRBD2|TRBJ2-2|TRBV9
CASSVDVGTRNTGELFF
TGTGCCAGCAGCGTAGACGTGGGGACTAGGAACACCGGGGAGCTGTTTTTT
>NA|TRBD1|TRBJ1-3|TRBV9
CASSLQGAAGNTIYF
TGTGCCAGCAGCCTACAGGGGGCGGCTGGAAACACCATATATTTT
>once|NA|TRBJ2-7|TRBV7-2
CASSSIYEQYF
TGTGCCAGCAGCTCAATTTACGAGCAGTACTTC
>NA|TRBD2|TRBJ2-3|TRBV5-1
CASSLLSGTRSTDTQYF
TGCGCCAGCAGCTTGCTTAGCGGGACCCGTAGCACAGATACGCAGTATTTT
>NA|TRBD1|TRBJ1-1|TRBV7-9
CASSLLGQAPEAFF
TGTGCCAGCAGCTTACTAGGACAGGCCCCTGAAGCTTTCTTT
>NA|NA|TRBJ2-1|TRBV19
CATCTLDEQFF
TGTGCCACCTGTACGTTGGATGAGCAGTTCTTC
>NA|TRBD2|TRBJ2-1|TRBV5-4
CASSQPGLANNEQFF
TGTGCCAGCAGCCAACCCGGACTAGCGAACAATGAGCAGTTCTTC
>NA|NA|TRBJ1-1|TRBV7-8
CASSLMMGYDTEAFF
TGTGCCAGCAGCTTAATGATGGGATATGACACTGAAGCTTTCTTT
>NA|NA|TRBJ1-5|TRBV6-6
CASRPEDFSGPQHF
TGTGCCAGCAGACCAGAAGACTTTTCGGGGCCCCAGCATTTT
>NA|TRBD2|TRBJ2-5|TRBV7-6
CASSPDGGAVETQYF
TGTGCCAGCAGCCCCGACGGGGGGGCTGTGGAGACCCAGTACTTC